The TCR beta chain under discussion was sequenced for a study of vaccination and CD4 T cells after COVID-19. This clonotype turned up a few times. Antigen unknown. Study outcomes and limitations: Median reactive clonotypes, those recognizing SARS-CoV-2, rose from 21 to 38, not significantly. Within the convalescent patients, spike mono-reactivity was found in 304 of 307 vaccine-specific clones.

Treatment denoted: roughly ten-day PBMC culture with coronavirus spike peptide pools or control peptides (ViraFEST assay). CD4+ T cells of the unexposed donor were collected before the COVID-19 pandemic (2011-2018). The ViraFEST method relied on peptide pools to expand antigen-specific T cells, followed by TCR sequencing. Trimming took off 4 bases at V and 0 bases at J, with 4 bases between the two ends. This CDR3 has 14 residues. The germline CDR1 and CDR2 sequences are SNHLY and FYNNEI. The study sequenced cultured CD4+ T cell DNA using the Oncomine TCR Beta short-read assay. TCRdb redid the calling of the PCR reads with MiXCR, one entry per CDR3 protein. The sample has about 7,000 distinct CDR3 sequences, approximately 53% seen once.

The specimen was CD4+ T cells from blood, cultured in vitro. The chain is built from TRBV2 and TRBJ2-6; D gene unclear. This clonotype originated in a human donor in good health. DNA of the CDR3: TGTGCCAGCAGTGTACGCTCTGGGGCCAACGTCCTGACTTTC. Translation gives CASSVRSGANVLTF.